This TCR beta chain was sequenced in a study of identical twins. MiXCR was run by TCRdb on the 5' RACE reads, yielding one entry per CDR3 protein. Of some 690,000 distinct CDR3 sequences in the sample, approximately 21% were seen once. This clonotype was counted a single time. What it binds is not known. Overall study findings and caveats: Low generation-probability sequences were in excess among twin-shared out-of-frame alpha sequences. There was more out-of-frame TCR alpha sharing in monozygotic twins than models estimated.

The CDR3 runs to 16 residues. Trimming took off 4 bases at V and 2 bases at J, with 14 bases between the two ends. Germline values: CDR1 SGHTA, CDR2 FQGNSA. The data also belong to a second study, concerning T cells expressing NK-cell markers.

The source material was PBMCs. The rearrangement uses TRBV7-2 and TRBJ1-4; tentative D call: TRBD1 (5 bases). The sequence came from a woman aged 18-35 years in good health. This chain's CDR3 is CASSWRPKGTNEKLFF. For the CDR3, the DNA is TGTGCCAGCAGCTGGCGGCCAAAGGGGACTAATGAAAAACTGTTTTTT.